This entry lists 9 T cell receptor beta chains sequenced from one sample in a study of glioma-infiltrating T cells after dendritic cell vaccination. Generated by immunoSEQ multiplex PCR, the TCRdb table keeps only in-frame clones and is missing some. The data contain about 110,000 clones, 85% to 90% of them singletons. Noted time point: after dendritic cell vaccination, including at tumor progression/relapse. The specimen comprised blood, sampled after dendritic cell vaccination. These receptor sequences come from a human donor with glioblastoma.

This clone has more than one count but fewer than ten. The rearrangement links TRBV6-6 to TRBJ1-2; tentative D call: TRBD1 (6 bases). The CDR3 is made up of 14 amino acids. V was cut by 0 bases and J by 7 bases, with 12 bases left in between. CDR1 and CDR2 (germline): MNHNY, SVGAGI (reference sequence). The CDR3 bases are TGTGCCAGCAGTTACTCCGAGGGGGAGTCTGGCTACACCTTC. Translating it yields CASSYSEGESGYTF.

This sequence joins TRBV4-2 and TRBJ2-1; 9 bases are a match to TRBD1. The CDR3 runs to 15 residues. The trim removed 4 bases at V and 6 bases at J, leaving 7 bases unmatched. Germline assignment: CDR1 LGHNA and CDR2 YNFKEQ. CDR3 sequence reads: CASSPRGQGFNEQFF. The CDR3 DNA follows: TGTGCCAGCAGCCCGAGGGGACAGGGTTTCAATGAGCAGTTCTTC.

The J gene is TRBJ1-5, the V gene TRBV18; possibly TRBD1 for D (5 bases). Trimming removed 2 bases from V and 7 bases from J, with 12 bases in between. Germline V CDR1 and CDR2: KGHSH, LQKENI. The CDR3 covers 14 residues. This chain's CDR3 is CASSPGTGDQPQHF. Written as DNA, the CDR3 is TGTGCCAGCTCACCAGGCACAGGCGACCAGCCCCAGCATTTT.

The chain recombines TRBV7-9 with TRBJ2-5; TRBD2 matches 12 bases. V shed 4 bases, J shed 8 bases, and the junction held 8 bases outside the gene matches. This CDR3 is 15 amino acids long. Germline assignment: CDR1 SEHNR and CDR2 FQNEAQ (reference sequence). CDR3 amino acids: CASSSGTSGRLTQYF. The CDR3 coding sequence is TGTGCCAGCAGCTCGGGGACTAGCGGGCGCCTCACCCAGTACTTC.

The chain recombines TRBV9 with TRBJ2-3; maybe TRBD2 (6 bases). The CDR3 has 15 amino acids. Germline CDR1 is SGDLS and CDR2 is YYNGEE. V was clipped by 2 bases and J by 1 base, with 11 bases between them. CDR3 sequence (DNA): TGTGCCAGCAGCGTTAGCGGAGTGGGCACAGATACGCAGTATTTT. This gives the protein CASSVSGVGTDTQYF.

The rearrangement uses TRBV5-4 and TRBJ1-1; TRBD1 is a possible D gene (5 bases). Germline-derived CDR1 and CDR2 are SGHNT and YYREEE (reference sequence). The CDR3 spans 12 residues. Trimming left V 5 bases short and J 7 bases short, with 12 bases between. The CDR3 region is CASSPADSEAFF. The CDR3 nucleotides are TGTGCCAGCAGTCCGGCCGACAGTGAAGCTTTCTTT. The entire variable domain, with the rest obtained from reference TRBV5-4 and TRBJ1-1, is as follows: ETGVTQSPTHLIKTRGQQVTLRCSSQSGHNTVSWYQQALGQGPQFIFQYYREEENGRGNFPPRFSGLQFPNYSSELNVNALELDDSALYLCASSPADSEAFFGQGTRLTVV.

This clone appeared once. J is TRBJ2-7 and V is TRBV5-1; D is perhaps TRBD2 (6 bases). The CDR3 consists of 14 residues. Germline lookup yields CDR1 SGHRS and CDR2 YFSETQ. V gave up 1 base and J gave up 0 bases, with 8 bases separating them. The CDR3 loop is CASSLSGYSYEQYF. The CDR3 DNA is TGCGCCAGCAGCTTGAGCGGGTACTCCTACGAGCAGTACTTC.

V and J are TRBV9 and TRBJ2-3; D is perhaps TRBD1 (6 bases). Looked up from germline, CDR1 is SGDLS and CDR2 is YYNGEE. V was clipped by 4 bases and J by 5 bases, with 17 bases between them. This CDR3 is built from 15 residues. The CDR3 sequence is CASSSSQGQGDTQYF. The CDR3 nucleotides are TGTGCCAGCAGCTCAAGTCAGGGGCAGGGAGATACGCAGTATTTT.

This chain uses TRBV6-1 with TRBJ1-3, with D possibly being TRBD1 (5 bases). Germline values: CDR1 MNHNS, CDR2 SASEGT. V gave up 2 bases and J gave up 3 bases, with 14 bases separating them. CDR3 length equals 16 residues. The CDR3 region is CASSESQGNSGNTIYF. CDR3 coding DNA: TGTGCCAGCAGTGAATCCCAGGGTAATAGTGGAAACACCATATATTTT.